The clone carrying this T cell receptor (beta chain) has only a few counts. Its antigen is still unknown. The entry originates in a study of T-cell reconstitution after alpha-beta-depleted transplantation in children. Study results and caveats: In some patients, recipient T cells and intrathymic progenitors surviving conditioning explained high day-60 diversity. The authors attributed T-cell counts and diversity one year after transplant mostly to newly produced T cells. Reported findings indicate that, about two months after transplant, alpha-beta T cells came from several hundred expanded clones, which were derived from non-depleted graft cells.

The TCRbeta library incorporated unique molecular identifiers. TCRdb reprocessed the PCR reads with MiXCR, giving one entry per CDR3 protein. The sample includes a few hundred thousand distinct CDR3 sequences, approximately 30% of them seen just once. This CDR3 is built from 16 residues. V was shortened by 1 base and J by 5 bases, with 18 bases between the two germline ends. Per the germline V gene, CDR1 is MGHRA and CDR2 is YSYEKL. This TCR came from a boy less than two years old with Wiskott-Aldrich syndrome, due to receive a stem cell transplant. Sequences were derived from PBMCs, sampled before TCRalphabeta/CD19-depleted stem cell transplant. The genes are TRBV4-1 and TRBJ2-7, with D tentatively TRBD1 or TRBD2 (5 bases each). The CDR3 DNA follows: TGCGCCAGCAGCCAAGTGGGACGTGACCCTCTGGACGAGCAGTACTTC. Translation gives CASSQVGRDPLDEQYF.